The present T cell receptor (beta chain) was sequenced within a study of blood T cell repertoires in COVID-19 (dated by TCRdb to the early 2020s). For the wider study: Samples from collaborators originated in the United States, Italy and Spain and spanned both the acute and convalescent phases of COVID-19. The material from the prospective study consisted of cDNA or gDNA derived from T cells, B-cell-depleted T cells, or PBMCs. Subjects who had been exposed to COVID-19, were actively infected with it, or had recovered from it provided the deeply sampled blood TCRbeta repertoires that made up the dataset. A freely available public database, intended as a resource for researchers studying the immune response to SARS-CoV-2, is where the repertoires were released. Samples came from the ongoing ImmuneRACE study (first 160 participants) plus 1,254 subjects from 6 global collaborators. The sample metadata nearly always contained a de-identified subject ID, COVID-19 status, age in years and sex. Where available, HLA class I and class II types were taken from metadata supplied by the sample provider and were not determined by assay-based typing. General findings and caveats noted by the study authors: The quantity of clinical and demographic metadata differed by source and by participant and was supplied without curation.

At one collaborating source in Seattle, patients were enrolled during active infection and were followed longitudinally through the course of disease. Each collaborating institution followed its own protocols to collect whole blood in K2EDTA tubes. For TCRbeta analysis, collaborator samples were shipped as frozen whole blood, as isolated PBMCs, or as DNA extracted from either sample type. A distance of 16 bases separates the germline ends of V and J, which lose 4 bases and 4 bases respectively. The CDR3 spans 15 residues, from the cysteine through the phenylalanine. Only the CDR3 DNA stays, 45 bases, in frame from base 1. Taken from the germline V gene, the CDR1 and CDR2 loops are SGHTS and YDEGEE. As regards this clone: The antigen this receptor binds is unknown. Nothing much larger sits one base from this clone, and base qualities are not available.

TCRbeta CDR3 regions were amplified from genomic DNA by means of the immunoSEQ Assay, a bias-controlled multiplex PCR. As for how the authors treated the data: The number of nucleated cells in each sample was estimated from the amplification of reference gene primers within the assay. Sequence reads were collapsed and filtered to measure the absolute abundance of every unique TCRbeta CDR3 rearrangement. For each sample, productive Simpson clonality was calculated by taking the square root of Simpson's diversity index across productive rearrangements. TCRdb limited this immuneACCESS table to in-frame rearrangements with V and J called. A share of clones is missing; checked studies link under half to unresolved V genes, and the rest is unexplained. The DNA was the basis for D and trimming; V, J and clone size are from that table. The sample includes 250,000 to 350,000 clones, with roughly 86% observed a single time. Around 10% of the sample belongs to the ten largest clones.

The chain is encoded by TRBV5-8 joined to TRBJ2-3; the D region possibly corresponds to TRBD2 (6 bases align). This clonotype was obtained from a woman in her thirties with COVID-19, enrolled during active disease. The sample was peripheral blood. The sequenced DNA: TGTGCCAGCAGCCCGTTTGGAGGGCCCTCAGATACGCAGTATTTT. It codes for CASSPFGGPSDTQYF.